This T cell receptor beta chain originates from a study of T cells in Graves' hyperthyroidism and ophthalmopathy. The V gene's germline CDR1 is ENHRY and CDR2 SYGVKD. V lost 11 bases to trimming and J lost 4 bases, with 20 bases between them. The CDR3 contains 14 residues. Study-wide results and caveats: In the blood, most expanded thyroid clonotypes above 0.001 appeared as well.

This clonotype was seen many times. Its cognate antigen is unknown. Amplified regions were TCR beta CDR3 sequences from RNA transcripts. The study used the HTBI primer set for a first-round RT-PCR of the TCR CDR3. In TCRdb, the multiplex PCR reads were re-called with MiXCR into one record per CDR3 protein. Of nearly 750,000 distinct CDR3 sequences listed, over 35% are singletons. Sequenced sample: blood. This sequence originates from a woman aged 40 to 50 with Graves' hyperthyroidism. The rearrangement links TRBV10-3 to TRBJ1-1; D gene unclear. The CDR3 here is CAAGNPFRSTEAFF. The CDR3 DNA sequence: TGTGCCGCAGGTAACCCGTTTAGGAGCACTGAAGCTTTCTTT.